This T cell receptor beta chain was sequenced during a study of blood T cell repertoires in COVID-19. Study-level background: Acute and convalescent COVID-19 specimens originated in the United States, Italy and Spain. PBMCs, B-cell-depleted T cells, or T cells provided the cDNA or gDNA that made up the material.

The germline CDR1 and CDR2 sequences are SQVTM and ANQGSEA. The CDR3 runs to 14 residues. V shed 4 bases and J 8 bases; nucleotides not matched to a gene: 10. Here immunoSEQ multiplex PCR was the method, and the copy in TCRdb shows in-frame clones only, minus some. The sample lists more than 45,000 clones, 75% to 90% seen once, with roughly 16% in the top ten. The chain combines TRBV29-1 with TRBJ2-1; 8 nucleotides line up with TRBD1. Sequenced sample: peripheral blood. This TCR was recovered from a human donor in a cohort sampled during active COVID-19. The CDR3 region has the DNA TGCAGCGTTGGAGGGTTGACAGGGGCCGATGAGCAGTTCTTC. This gives the protein CSVGGLTGADEQFF.